Presented here are 2 T cell receptor beta chains from one specimen sequenced in a study of monozygotic twins with inflammatory bowel disease. TCRdb re-called the 5' RACE reads; every CDR3 protein appears as one record, without DNA. Its table lists 200,000 to 250,000 distinct CDR3 sequences. Sequences were obtained from blood. Receptors originate from a human donor with ulcerative colitis or Crohn's disease, or a healthy co-twin of an affected twin (not recorded which).

V is TRBV12-3 or TRBV12-4 and J is TRBJ1-1; TCRdb's D call of TRBD1 is untestable without DNA. CDR3 length: 14 residues. The CDR3 region is CASSFIQATTEAFF.

This chain links TRBV5-5 with TRBJ1-4; the D call of TRBD1 rests on TCRdb alone, since no DNA is present to check it. Germline-derived CDR1 and CDR2 are SGHKS and YYEKEE (reference sequence). CDR3 size: 13 residues. The CDR3 here is CASTGQGSEKLFF.